This T cell receptor beta chain comes out of a study of shared clonotypes between healthy human individuals. Genomic DNA of every subset was divided equally among multiple immunoSEQ plates. Profiling relied on immunoSEQ multiplex PCR, and the TCRdb table lists in-frame clones only, not all of them. The repertoire has 1.5 million to 2.5 million clones, approximately 94% of them found once; the top ten carry less than 1.5%. V lost 9 bases, J lost 2 bases, and 28 bases lay in between. The CDR3 covers 18 residues. The V gene's germline CDR1 is MGHDK and CDR2 SYGVNS. It was CD45RO-negative cells, positively selected for CCR7, that made up naive CD8 cells, with terminally differentiated effector memory CD45RA+ cells excluded.

The receptor's source is a man younger than 35 in good health. The sample consisted of naive CD8+ T cells sorted from blood. The chain carries TRBV25-1 and TRBJ2-5; either TRBD1 or TRBD2 may fit D (9 bases each). The CDR3 sequence is CARFPGQGLAGVQETQYF. Here the CDR3 DNA reads TGTGCCAGATTCCCGGGACAGGGTTTAGCGGGGGTTCAAGAGACCCAGTACTTC.